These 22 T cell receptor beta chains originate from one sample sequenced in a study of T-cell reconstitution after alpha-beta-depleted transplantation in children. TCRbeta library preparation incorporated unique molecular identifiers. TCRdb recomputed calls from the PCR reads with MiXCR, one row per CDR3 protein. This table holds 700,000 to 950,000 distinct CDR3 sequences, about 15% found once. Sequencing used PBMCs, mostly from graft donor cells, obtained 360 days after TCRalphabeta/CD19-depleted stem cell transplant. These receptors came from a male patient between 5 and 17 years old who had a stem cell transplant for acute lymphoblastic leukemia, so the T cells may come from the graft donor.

The CDR3 DNA follows: TGTGCCAGCAGCACACCTGGACAGGGGCTAAACTATGGCTACACCTTC. This sequence encodes CASSTPGQGLNYGYTF. This chain links TRBV7-2 with TRBJ1-2, with 9 bases matching TRBD1. This CDR3 contains 16 residues. CDR1 is SGHTA, CDR2 FQGNSA, per germline. V was pared by 5 bases and J by 2 bases, with 9 bases of the junction left unmatched.

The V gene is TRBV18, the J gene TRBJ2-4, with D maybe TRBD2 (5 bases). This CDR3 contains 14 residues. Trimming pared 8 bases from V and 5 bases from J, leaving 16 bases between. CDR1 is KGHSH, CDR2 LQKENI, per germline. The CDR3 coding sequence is TGTGCCAGCCGACCACCGGGAACACAAAACATTCAGTACTTC. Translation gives CASRPPGTQNIQYF.

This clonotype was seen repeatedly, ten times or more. CDR3 DNA sequence: TGTGCCAGCAACAGACTAGCGGGAGGCGGGGAGCTGTTTTTT. It is translated as CASNRLAGGGELFF. The V gene is TRBV14, the J gene TRBJ2-2; 13 positions agree with TRBD2. CDR1 is SGHDN and CDR2 is FVKESK in the germline V gene. V lost 7 bases to trimming and J lost 7 bases; unmatched junction nucleotides: 3. The CDR3 loop spans 14 amino acids. Full variable domain (outside the CDR3, taken from reference TRBV14 and TRBJ2-2): EAGVTQFPSHSVIEKGQTVTLRCDPISGHDNLYWYRRVMGKEIKFLLHFVKESKQDESGMPNNRFLAERTGGTYSTLKVQPAELEDSGVYFCASNRLAGGGELFFGEGSRLTVL.

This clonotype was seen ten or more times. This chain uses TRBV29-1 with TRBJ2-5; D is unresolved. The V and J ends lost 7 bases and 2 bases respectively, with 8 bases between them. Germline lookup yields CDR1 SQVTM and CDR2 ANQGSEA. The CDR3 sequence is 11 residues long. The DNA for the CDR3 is TGCAGCGGGATTCGACAAGAGACCCAGTACTTC. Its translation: CSGIRQETQYF.

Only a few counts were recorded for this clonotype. The CDR3 DNA is TGTGCCAGCAGTCACGGGGGAGGCTCCTACGAGCAGTACTTC. Protein product: CASSHGGGSYEQYF. The chain is built from TRBV6-5 and TRBJ2-7; perhaps TRBD2 as D (6 bases). The CDR3 has 14 residues. Germline V gives CDR1 MNHEY, CDR2 SVGAGI. V was cut by 5 bases and J by 0 bases, with 11 bases left in between.

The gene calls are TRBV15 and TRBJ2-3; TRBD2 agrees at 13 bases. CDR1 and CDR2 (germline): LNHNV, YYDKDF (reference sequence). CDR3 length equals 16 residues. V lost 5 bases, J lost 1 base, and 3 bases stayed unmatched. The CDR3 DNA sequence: TGTGCCACCAGCCCGGGGACTAGCGGGGGCACAGATACGCAGTATTTT. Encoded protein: CATSPGTSGGTDTQYF.

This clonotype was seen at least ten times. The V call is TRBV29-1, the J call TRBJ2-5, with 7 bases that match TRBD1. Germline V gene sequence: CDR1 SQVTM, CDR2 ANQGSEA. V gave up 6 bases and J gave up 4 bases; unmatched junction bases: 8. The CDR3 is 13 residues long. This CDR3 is CSVETGPTETQYF. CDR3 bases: TGCAGCGTAGAGACAGGGCCAACAGAGACCCAGTACTTC.

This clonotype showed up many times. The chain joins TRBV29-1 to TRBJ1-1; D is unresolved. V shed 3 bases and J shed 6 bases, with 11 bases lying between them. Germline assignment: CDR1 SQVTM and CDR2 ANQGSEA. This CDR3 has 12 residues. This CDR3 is CSVENTGAEAFF. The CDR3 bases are TGCAGCGTTGAGAACACGGGCGCTGAAGCTTTCTTT.

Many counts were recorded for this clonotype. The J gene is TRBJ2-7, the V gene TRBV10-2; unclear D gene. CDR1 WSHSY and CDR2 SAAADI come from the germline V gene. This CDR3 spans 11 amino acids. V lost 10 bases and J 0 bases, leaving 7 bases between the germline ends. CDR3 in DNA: TGCGCCACCAGCGTCTCCTACGAGCAGTACTTC. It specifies CATSVSYEQYF.

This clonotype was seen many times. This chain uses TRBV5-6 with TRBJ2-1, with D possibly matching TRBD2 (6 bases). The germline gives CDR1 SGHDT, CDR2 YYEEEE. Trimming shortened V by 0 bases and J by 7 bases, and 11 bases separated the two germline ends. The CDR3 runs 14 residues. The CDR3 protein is CASSLAQGGNEQFF. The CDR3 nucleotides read TGTGCCAGCAGCTTGGCGCAGGGAGGTAATGAGCAGTTCTTC.

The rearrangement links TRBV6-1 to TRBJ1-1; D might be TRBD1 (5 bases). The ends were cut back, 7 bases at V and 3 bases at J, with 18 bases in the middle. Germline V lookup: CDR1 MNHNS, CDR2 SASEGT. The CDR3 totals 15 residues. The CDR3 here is CASTTPRSGHTEAFF. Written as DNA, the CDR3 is TGTGCCAGCACCACCCCCCGGTCGGGGCACACTGAAGCTTTCTTT.

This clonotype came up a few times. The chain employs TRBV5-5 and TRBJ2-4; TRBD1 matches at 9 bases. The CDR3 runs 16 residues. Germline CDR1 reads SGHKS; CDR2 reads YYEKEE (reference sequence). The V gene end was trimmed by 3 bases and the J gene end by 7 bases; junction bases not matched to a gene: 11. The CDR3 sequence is CASSYLLGTGKNIQYF. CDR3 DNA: TGTGCCAGCAGCTATCTTCTCGGGACAGGGAAGAACATTCAGTACTTC.

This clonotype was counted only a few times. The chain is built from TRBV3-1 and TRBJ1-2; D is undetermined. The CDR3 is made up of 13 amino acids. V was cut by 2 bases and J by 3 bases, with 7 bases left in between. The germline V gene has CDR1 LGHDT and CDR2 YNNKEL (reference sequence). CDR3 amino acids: CASSQRGHYGYTF. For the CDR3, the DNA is TGTGCCAGCAGCCAACGAGGCCACTATGGCTACACCTTC.

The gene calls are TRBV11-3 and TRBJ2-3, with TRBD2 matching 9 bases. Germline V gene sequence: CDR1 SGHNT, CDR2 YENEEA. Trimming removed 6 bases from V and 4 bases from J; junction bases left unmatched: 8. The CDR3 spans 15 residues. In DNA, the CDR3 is TGTGCCAGCAGTGCATGGCGGGAGGGCTCAGATACGCAGTATTTT. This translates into CASSAWREGSDTQYF.

CDR3 residues: CASSQAGRGFSGNTIYF. CDR3 in DNA: TGTGCCAGCAGCCAAGCGGGACGGGGGTTCTCTGGAAACACCATATATTTT. The chain combines TRBV3-1 with TRBJ1-3, with D perhaps TRBD1 (5 bases). Looked up from germline, CDR1 is LGHDT and CDR2 is YNNKEL (reference sequence). V lost 1 base and J 0 bases, leaving 13 bases between the germline ends. The CDR3 loop spans 17 amino acids.

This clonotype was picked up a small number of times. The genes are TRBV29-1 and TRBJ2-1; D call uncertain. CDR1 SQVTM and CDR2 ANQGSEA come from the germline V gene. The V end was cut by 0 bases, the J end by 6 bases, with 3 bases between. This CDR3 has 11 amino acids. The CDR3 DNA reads TGCAGCGTTGAAGACTTCAATGAGCAGTTCTTC. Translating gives CSVEDFNEQFF.

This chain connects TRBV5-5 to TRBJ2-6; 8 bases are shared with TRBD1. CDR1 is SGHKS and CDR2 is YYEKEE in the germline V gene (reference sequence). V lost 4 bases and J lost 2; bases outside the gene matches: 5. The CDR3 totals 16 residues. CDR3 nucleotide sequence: TGTGCCAGCAGCGGTGGGACAGGTACTGGGGCCAACGTCCTGACTTTC. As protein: CASSGGTGTGANVLTF.

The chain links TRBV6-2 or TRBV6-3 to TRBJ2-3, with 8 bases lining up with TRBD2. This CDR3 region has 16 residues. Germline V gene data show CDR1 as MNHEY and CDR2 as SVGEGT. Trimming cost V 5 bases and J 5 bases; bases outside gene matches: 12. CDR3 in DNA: TGTGCCAGCAGTAGAACTAGCGGTCGAATCGGAGATACGCAGTATTTT. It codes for CASSRTSGRIGDTQYF.

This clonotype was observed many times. The CDR3 region has the DNA TGTGCCAGCAGCTTGAGGGGACTAGCGGATTACAATGAGCAGTTCTTC. Translated: CASSLRGLADYNEQFF. The chain uses TRBV11-2 and TRBJ2-1, with 11 bases matching TRBD2. V trimming: 3 bases; J trimming: 4 bases; junction bases outside the gene matches: 5. This CDR3 region has 16 residues. From germline, CDR1 is SGHAT and CDR2 FQNNGV.

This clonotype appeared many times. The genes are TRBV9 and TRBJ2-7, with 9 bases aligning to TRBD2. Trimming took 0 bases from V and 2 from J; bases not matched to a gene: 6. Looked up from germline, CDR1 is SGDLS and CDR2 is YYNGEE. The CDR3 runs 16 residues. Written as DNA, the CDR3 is TGTGCCAGCAGCGTAGGGGGCCTAGCGGGACCCTACGAGCAGTACTTC. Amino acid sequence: CASSVGGLAGPYEQYF.

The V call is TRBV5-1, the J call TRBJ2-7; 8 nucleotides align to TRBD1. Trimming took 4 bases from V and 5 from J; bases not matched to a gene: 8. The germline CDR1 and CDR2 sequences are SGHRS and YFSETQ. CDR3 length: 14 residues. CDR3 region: CASSHGQGTNEQYF. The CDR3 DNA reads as TGCGCCAGCAGCCACGGACAGGGAACGAACGAGCAGTACTTC.

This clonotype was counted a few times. The CDR3 sequence is CASSVEGHEQYF. In nucleotides, the CDR3 is TGTGCCAGCAGCGTCGAAGGTCACGAGCAGTACTTC. The gene calls are TRBV9 and TRBJ2-7; no reliable D call. Trimming removed 2 bases at V and 5 bases at J, with 8 bases between. CDR3 length: 12 amino acids. Germline-derived CDR1 and CDR2 are SGDLS and YYNGEE. The entire variable domain, with the rest obtained from reference TRBV9 and TRBJ2-7, is as follows: DSGVTQTPKHLITATGQRVTLRCSPRSGDLSVYWYQQSLDQGLQFLIQYYNGEERAKGNILERFSAQQFPDLHSELNLSSLELGDSALYFCASSVEGHEQYFGPGTRLTVT.